What follows is one T cell receptor (beta chain) and its context. The data originate from a study of type 1 regulatory T cells. TCRdb reprocessed the reads with MiXCR, giving one entry per CDR3 protein. The sample includes approximately 90,000 distinct CDR3 sequences, 25% to 40% of them seen just once. V dropped 4 bases and J dropped 1; count of bases not matched to a gene: 5. There are 15 residues in the CDR3. Germline V gives CDR1 LNHNV, CDR2 YYDKDF (reference sequence). The source is a human donor in good health. The chain couples TRBV15 to TRBJ1-1; 8 bases match TRBD1. Sequencing was performed on CD4+ T cells, either the whole sample or a sorted fraction (not recorded which). The DNA of the CDR3 is TGTGCCACCAGCAAAGCCGGGACAGGGAACACTGAAGCTTTCTTT. This encodes CATSKAGTGNTEAFF.